Presented here are 32 T cell receptor beta chains from one specimen sequenced in a study of blood T cell repertoires in COVID-19 (dated by TCRdb to the early 2020s). The library was generated by the immunoSEQ multiplex PCR assay. TCRdb limited this immuneACCESS table to in-frame rearrangements with V and J called. A share of clones is missing; checked studies link under half to unresolved V genes, and the rest is unexplained. Within this sample are 250,000 to 350,000 clones, with around 88% of them counted one time only. Clones ranked in the top ten supply approximately 14% of the sample. Sequenced: peripheral blood. The receptors were gathered from a woman in her 70s with COVID-19, enrolled during active disease.

The chain employs TRBV5-6 and TRBJ1-1; D is uncertain. The CDR3 is 14 amino acids. CDR1 is SGHDT and CDR2 is YYEEEE in the germline V gene. V was pared by 2 bases and J by 3 bases, with 11 bases between. The CDR3 nucleotides are TGTGCCAGCAGCTTAAGTCCCGGGGACACTGAAGCTTTCTTT. This encodes CASSLSPGDTEAFF.

The V gene is TRBV3-1 (or the pseudogene TRBV3-2), the J gene TRBJ2-1, with a tentative D call TRBD1 (6 bases). The CDR3 contains 14 residues. Germline CDR1 and CDR2: LGHDT and YNNKEL (reference sequence). Trimming removed 6 bases at V and 4 bases at J, with 13 bases between. The CDR3 loop is CASSETGQYNEQFF. CDR3 DNA: TGTGCCAGCAGTGAGACGGGACAATACAATGAGCAGTTCTTC.

The chain uses TRBV7-2 and TRBJ2-7, with a possible D match to TRBD1 (5 bases). The CDR3 runs 14 residues. V was clipped by 2 bases and J by 2 bases, with 10 bases between them. Germline V gene data show CDR1 as SGHTA and CDR2 as FQGNSA. The CDR3 spells CASSLLQAPYEQYF. The CDR3 coding sequence is TGTGCCAGCAGCTTATTACAGGCCCCCTACGAGCAGTACTTC.

The V gene is TRBV11-2, the J gene TRBJ2-7; D not certain. This CDR3 is built from 13 residues. Trimming shortened V by 5 bases and J by 4 bases, and 12 bases separated the two germline ends. CDR1 and CDR2 (germline): SGHAT, FQNNGV. CDR3 in amino acids: CASSPPPGYEQYF. The CDR3 DNA sequence: TGTGCCAGCAGCCCGCCCCCAGGTTACGAGCAGTACTTC.

The chain couples TRBV9 to TRBJ2-4; 11 nucleotides match TRBD2. The CDR3 totals 17 residues. The germline V gene has CDR1 SGDLS and CDR2 YYNGEE. V was pared by 0 bases and J by 3 bases, with 5 bases of the junction left unmatched. The CDR3: CASSVDGTSGFKNIQYF. CDR3 coding DNA: TGTGCCAGCAGCGTAGACGGGACTAGCGGATTCAAAAACATTCAGTACTTC.

The chain is built from TRBV2 and TRBJ1-1, with D unresolved. The germline V and J ends were trimmed by 2 bases and 6 bases, with 13 bases remaining between them. This CDR3 spans 14 amino acids. Looked up from germline, CDR1 is SNHLY and CDR2 is FYNNEI. This chain's CDR3 is CASSENRVVSEAFF. The CDR3 nucleotides read TGTGCCAGCAGTGAAAACCGGGTTGTCTCTGAAGCTTTCTTT.

This sequence joins TRBV12-5 and TRBJ1-1; perhaps TRBD1 as D (6 bases). The V gene's germline CDR1 is LGHNT and CDR2 FRNRAP. The CDR3 sequence is 17 residues long. V gave up 0 bases and J gave up 4 bases, with 18 bases separating them. The CDR3 bases are TGTGCTAGTGGTTTGGTACTCGGGGGGCCTATCAGCACTGAAGCTTTCTTT. Translating it yields CASGLVLGGPISTEAFF.

The rearrangement joins TRBV2 to TRBJ2-1, with 10 nucleotides matching TRBD2. Germline CDR1 SNHLY, CDR2 FYNNEI. V trimming: 7 bases; J trimming: 6 bases; junction bases outside the gene matches: 9. This CDR3 contains 15 residues. CDR3 loop: CASTESSGGLNEQFF. CDR3 bases: TGTGCCAGCACCGAAAGTAGCGGGGGGCTCAATGAGCAGTTCTTC. The whole variable domain, filled in from reference TRBV2 and TRBJ2-1, reads EPEVTQTPSHQVTQMGQEVILRCVPISNHLYFYWYRQILGQKVEFLVSFYNNEISEKSEIFDDQFSVERPDGSNFTLKIRSTKLEDSAMYFCASTESSGGLNEQFFGPGTRLTVL.

This clone was observed a single time. This chain connects TRBV11-2 to TRBJ2-1, with TRBD1 identical over 7 bases. This CDR3 is 15 amino acids long. J gave up 3 bases and V 3 bases, and 5 bases lay outside the gene matches. The germline V gene encodes CDR1 SGHAT and CDR2 FQNNGV. Here the CDR3 reads CASSFNRGNYNEQFF. Written as DNA, the CDR3 is TGTGCCAGCAGCTTTAACAGGGGAAACTACAATGAGCAGTTCTTC.

The V call is TRBV10-3, the J call TRBJ2-5, with D tentatively TRBD2 (5 bases). Trimming cost V 5 bases and J 2 bases, with 9 bases left between them. The CDR3 is 13 amino acids. CDR1 is ENHRY and CDR2 is SYGVKD in the germline V gene. DNA of the CDR3: TGTGCCATCAGTATCGGGGTTCAAGAGACCCAGTACTTC. Translated, it gives CAISIGVQETQYF.

This chain uses TRBV11-2 with TRBJ2-3; 7 positions match TRBD2. V gave up 9 bases and J gave up 5 bases; unmatched junction bases: 20. CDR3 length: 17 amino acids. Germline V lookup: CDR1 SGHAT, CDR2 FQNNGV. The CDR3 sequence is CASRGVRDVKSRDTQYF. The CDR3 coding sequence is TGTGCCAGTCGGGGGGTTCGGGACGTAAAATCCAGAGATACGCAGTATTTT.

The chain combines TRBV10-2 with TRBJ2-1; the D gene is possibly TRBD1 (5 bases). Trimming pared 3 bases from V and 9 bases from J, leaving 9 bases between. The length of the CDR3 is 12 residues. CDR1 and CDR2 (germline): WSHSY, SAAADI. CDR3 residues: CASSDDRGEQFF. CDR3 sequence (DNA): TGCGCCAGCAGTGACGACAGAGGTGAGCAGTTCTTC.

The chain carries TRBV15 and TRBJ1-2, with 10 bases aligning to TRBD1. Germline loops: CDR1 LNHNV, CDR2 YYDKDF (reference sequence). Losses at the gene ends were 3 bases for V and 4 bases for J; bases not matched to a gene: 8. CDR3 length equals 16 residues. CDR3 bases: TGTGCCACCAGCAGTGCCCACGACAGGGGGCTCTATGGCTACACCTTC. Translating it yields CATSSAHDRGLYGYTF.

The chain uses TRBV7-8 and TRBJ1-4; D gene unclear. CDR3 length equals 13 residues. Germline V CDR1 and CDR2: SGHVS, FQNEAQ. Trimming shortened V by 1 base and J by 4 bases, and 4 bases separated the two germline ends. CDR3 protein: CASSLGLNEKLFF. CDR3 nucleotides: TGTGCCAGCAGCTTAGGACTTAATGAAAAACTGTTTTTT.

J is TRBJ2-2 and V is TRBV6-2 or TRBV6-3; possibly TRBD2 for D (5 bases). There are 14 residues in the CDR3. CDR1 and CDR2 from the germline V gene are MNHEY and SVGEGT. V was clipped by 3 bases and J by 4 bases, with 9 bases between them. This chain's CDR3 is CASSYRGITGELFF. In DNA form, the CDR3 reads TGTGCCAGCAGTTATCGGGGAATCACCGGGGAGCTGTTTTTT.

The V call is TRBV28, the J call TRBJ2-7; D perhaps matches TRBD1 (5 bases). The CDR3 runs to 14 residues. Germline CDR1 reads MDHEN; CDR2 reads SYDVKM. Trimming removed 2 bases from V and 2 bases from J, with 10 bases in between. CDR3 bases: TGTGCCAGCAGTTTAAGGGGCGCGGCCTACGAGCAGTACTTC. It codes for CASSLRGAAYEQYF.

The V and J genes are TRBV5-8 and TRBJ1-2; no reliable D call. V was trimmed by 4 bases and J by 4 bases, leaving 14 bases between them. CDR3 length: 14 amino acids. Germline V gives CDR1 SGHTS, CDR2 YDEGEE. The DNA for the CDR3 is TGTGCCAGCAGCCCGGGCGGGGAGCTCTATGGCTACACCTTC. As protein: CASSPGGELYGYTF.

The rearrangement joins TRBV5-1 to TRBJ2-3; 10 nucleotides align to TRBD2. The CDR3 runs to 14 residues. The J segment lost 10 bases and the V segment lost 1 base, leaving 6 bases of the junction unmatched. Per germline, CDR1 SGHRS and CDR2 YFSETQ. The CDR3 DNA reads as TGCGCCAGCAGCTTGAGCGGGGGGGCGTTCGCGCAGTATTTT. Protein: CASSLSGGAFAQYF.

V usage is TRBV30 and J usage is TRBJ1-2, with unresolved D. V lost 3 bases and J lost 1, with 9 bases in between. The CDR3 length is 13 residues. CDR1 is GTSNPN, CDR2 SVGIG, per germline (reference sequence). This CDR3 reads CAWSPEGNYGYTF. DNA of the CDR3: TGTGCCTGGAGCCCTGAGGGTAACTATGGCTACACCTTC.

The CDR3 nucleotides read TGTGCCAGCAGCCGACAGGACTCCTACGAGCAGTACTTC. The encoded protein is CASSRQDSYEQYF. The chain carries TRBV9 and TRBJ2-7; tentatively, D is TRBD1 (6 bases). Trimming cost V 4 bases and J 0 bases, with 8 bases left between them. Germline CDR1 is SGDLS and CDR2 is YYNGEE. The CDR3 runs 13 residues.

This clone was counted a few times. The chain employs TRBV11-3 and TRBJ2-7; D call uncertain. CDR1 and CDR2 from the germline V gene are SGHNT and YENEEA. CDR3 length: 12 residues. V lost 2 bases to trimming and J lost 6 bases, with 8 bases between them. CDR3 DNA sequence: TGTGCCAGCAGCTTATCAGGTTCCGAGCAGTACTTC. It specifies CASSLSGSEQYF.

A single count supports this clone. The chain combines TRBV27 with TRBJ1-6; 7 positions match TRBD1. The germline CDR1 and CDR2 sequences are MNHEY and SMNVEV (reference sequence). The V and J ends lost 5 bases and 8 bases, in that order; junction bases with no gene match: 3. This CDR3 region has 13 residues. This CDR3 is CASSPQGYSPLHF. DNA for the CDR3: TGTGCCAGCAGTCCACAGGGGTATTCACCCCTCCACTTT.

This chain connects TRBV27 to TRBJ2-7; 8 bases are shared with TRBD1. The V gene end was trimmed by 5 bases and the J gene end by 0 bases; junction bases not matched to a gene: 9. This CDR3 is built from 16 residues. From germline, CDR1 is MNHEY and CDR2 SMNVEV (reference sequence). CDR3: CASSRLQGGSSYEQYF. In DNA form, the CDR3 reads TGTGCCAGCAGTCGCCTACAGGGGGGAAGCTCCTACGAGCAGTACTTC.

The chain has TRBV5-1 and TRBJ1-6; 8 bases are a match to TRBD1. Germline values: CDR1 SGHRS, CDR2 YFSETQ. After removal of 4 bases from V and 3 bases from J, the junction contained 24 bases not matched to a gene. The CDR3 totals 22 residues. CDR3 nucleotides: TGCGCCAGCAGCGTCGGGGAGCCCGGACAGGGCCCACTGAATATCTATAATTCACCCCTCCACTTT. Its protein is CASSVGEPGQGPLNIYNSPLHF.

This sequence joins TRBV5-8 and TRBJ2-7, with a weak D call TRBD1 (6 bases). Germline CDR1 is SGHTS and CDR2 is YDEGEE. Trimming pared 4 bases from V and 2 bases from J, leaving 13 bases between. The CDR3 is 14 residues long. CDR3 sequence (DNA): TGTGCCAGCAGCACAGGGACACTTACCTACGAGCAGTACTTC. Amino acids: CASSTGTLTYEQYF.

The chain links TRBV2 to TRBJ2-1, with 10 bases lining up with TRBD2. The CDR3 runs 14 residues. CDR1 and CDR2 from the germline V gene are SNHLY and FYNNEI. V shed 8 bases and J 3 bases; nucleotides not matched to a gene: 4. The CDR3 spells CASASGGGYNEQFF. DNA for the CDR3: TGTGCCAGCGCAAGCGGGGGGGGCTACAATGAGCAGTTCTTC.

The rearrangement links TRBV5-1 to TRBJ2-3; 7 bases map to TRBD1. The V and J ends lost 0 bases and 2 bases, in that order; junction bases with no gene match: 3. Germline CDR1 and CDR2: SGHRS and YFSETQ. There are 15 residues in the CDR3. CDR3: CASSLATGVTDTQYF. The CDR3, as DNA: TGCGCCAGCAGCTTGGCCACAGGGGTCACAGATACGCAGTATTTT.

V is TRBV7-8 and J is TRBJ1-2; 7 bases are shared with TRBD1. Trimming cost V 5 bases and J 5 bases; bases outside gene matches: 5. The CDR3 covers 13 residues. The germline CDR1 and CDR2 sequences are SGHVS and FQNEAQ. CDR3 residues: CASSPGTAYGYTF. The CDR3 region has the DNA TGTGCCAGCAGCCCCGGGACAGCTTATGGCTACACCTTC. Looking up the rest from reference TRBV7-8 and TRBJ1-2 gives the full variable domain: GAGVSQSPRYKVAKRGQDVALRCDPISGHVSLFWYQQALGQGPEFLTYFQNEAQLDKSGLPSDRFFAERPEGSVSTLKIQRTQQEDSAVYLCASSPGTAYGYTFGSGTRLTVV.

This clone has a handful of counts. The chain employs TRBV23-1 and TRBJ1-4; 9 bases are a match to TRBD1. TRBV23-1 is an open reading frame whose function is uncertain. The V gene end was trimmed by 0 bases and the J gene end by 8 bases; junction bases not matched to a gene: 4. The CDR3 is made up of 15 amino acids. The CDR3 loop is CASSQSGTGREKLFF. DNA for the CDR3: TGCGCCAGCAGTCAATCGGGGACAGGGAGGGAAAAACTGTTTTTT.

This rearrangement joins TRBV18 to TRBJ2-2; TRBD1 is a possible D gene (5 bases). The CDR3 is 14 amino acids. V shed 3 bases and J shed 6 bases, with 11 bases lying between them. The germline V gene has CDR1 KGHSH and CDR2 LQKENI. The CDR3 DNA is TGTGCCAGCTCACCTATTCAGGGATCCGGGGAGCTGTTTTTT. As protein: CASSPIQGSGELFF.

V is TRBV5-1 and J is TRBJ2-5, with 7 nucleotides matching TRBD2. The CDR3 is 16 residues long. CDR1 is SGHRS, CDR2 YFSETQ, per germline. Unmatched junction bases numbered 9, after V lost 4 bases and J lost 0 bases. In DNA form, the CDR3 reads TGCGCCAGCAGCCGACTTCCGCTAGCGGACCAAGAGACCCAGTACTTC. This encodes CASSRLPLADQETQYF.

V and J are TRBV21-1 and TRBJ1-5. TRBV21-1 is annotated as a pseudogene. The CDR3 is 12 residues long. The CDR3 loop is CASSKDFQPQHF. The CDR3 DNA follows: TGTGCCAGCAGCAAAGACTTTCAGCCCCAGCATTTT.